A single sample is the source of the 21 T cell receptor beta chains below, sequenced in a study of monozygotic twins with inflammatory bowel disease (dated by TCRdb to between 2018 and 2021). The method behind the library was 5' RACE. Data came from an Illumina HiSeq 2500. Each entry corresponds to one CDR3 protein sequence from reads that TCRdb reprocessed, and DNA is not given. This sample's table carries hundreds of thousands of distinct CDR3 sequences. Together, the top ten hold approximately 2.4% of the sample. The specimen was blood. The origin of the receptors is a human donor with ulcerative colitis or Crohn's disease, or a healthy co-twin of an affected twin (not recorded which).

V gene TRBV18 combines with J gene TRBJ2-7; the TCRdb call, TRBD2, lacks DNA for checking. The CDR3 runs 16 residues. CDR1 is KGHSH, CDR2 LQKENI, per germline. The CDR3 protein is CASSPPARAGGYEQYF.

The genes are TRBV6-5 and TRBJ2-4; the TCRdb D gene call, TRBD1, has no DNA to confirm it. Germline V gene sequence: CDR1 MNHEY, CDR2 SVGAGI. The CDR3 covers 18 residues. This CDR3 is CASSWGGGQGSAKNIQYF.

The chain couples TRBV11-3 to TRBJ2-7. Per germline, CDR1 SGHNT and CDR2 YENEEA. The CDR3 has 14 amino acids. CDR3 residues: CASSLQTSSYEQYF.

The chain has TRBV7-9 and TRBJ2-3. Germline loops: CDR1 SEHNR, CDR2 FQNEAQ (reference sequence). CDR3 length equals 11 residues. The CDR3 reads CASQLRHTQYF.

The V and J genes are TRBV21-1 and TRBJ2-3; the D gene TCRdb calls, TRBD1, cannot be checked with no DNA. TRBV21-1 is a pseudogene segment. CDR3 length: 16 amino acids. Here the CDR3 reads CASSKPAGQGSDTQYF.

J is TRBJ2-7 and V is TRBV20-1; TCRdb picks TRBD2, but there is no DNA to check that call. The CDR3 totals 13 residues. Germline values: CDR1 DFQATT, CDR2 SNEGSKA (reference sequence). The CDR3 protein is CSAMGLAGDEQYF.

The chain uses TRBV9 and TRBJ2-7; TCRdb outputs TRBD2, but without DNA this stays unchecked. Germline V gene data show CDR1 as SGDLS and CDR2 as YYNGEE. CDR3 length: 15 amino acids. This CDR3 is CASSVAAGGRNEQYF.

The J gene is TRBJ2-7, the V gene TRBV29-1; TCRdb picks TRBD1, but there is no DNA to check that call. CDR1 is SQVTM and CDR2 is ANQGSEA in the germline V gene. The CDR3 is made up of 13 amino acids. CDR3: CSVEADRGDEQYF.

The V gene is TRBV7-2, the J gene TRBJ1-2. CDR3 length: 12 amino acids. CDR1 SGHTA and CDR2 FQGNSA come from the germline V gene. This CDR3 is CASSLETAGYTF.

This chain connects TRBV20-1 to TRBJ1-1; TCRdb outputs TRBD1, but without DNA this stays unchecked. There are 12 residues in the CDR3. In germline, CDR1 is DFQATT, CDR2 SNEGSKA (reference sequence). The CDR3 spells CSARLTGVEAFF.

The CDR3 loop is CSGGQGRTGELFF. This chain joins TRBV29-1 and TRBJ2-2; the TRBD1 assignment by TCRdb is unverifiable without DNA. From germline, CDR1 is SQVTM and CDR2 ANQGSEA. The CDR3 is made up of 13 amino acids.

V is TRBV29-1 and J is TRBJ1-2; TCRdb selects TRBD1, and the lack of DNA leaves this call unchecked. Germline values: CDR1 SQVTM, CDR2 ANQGSEA. This CDR3 comprises 13 residues. This CDR3 is CSVEDEATGGYTF.

The chain combines TRBV24-1 with TRBJ2-2. Germline loops: CDR1 KGHDR, CDR2 SFDVKD. The CDR3 extends over 15 amino acids. The CDR3 protein is CASSASVGNTGELFF.

This chain joins TRBV4-1 and TRBJ2-7. The CDR3 length is 17 residues. From germline, CDR1 is MGHRA and CDR2 YSYEKL. Here the CDR3 reads CASSQGHHDAGTYEQYF.

This CDR3 reads CASTLSAGEVGGYTF. The V gene is TRBV7-9, the J gene TRBJ1-2; with no DNA, the TCRdb D assignment of TRBD1 cannot be verified. Germline CDR1 and CDR2: SEHNR and FQNEAQ (reference sequence). CDR3 length: 15 amino acids.

The V gene is TRBV5-1, the J gene TRBJ2-7; the D call of TRBD1 rests on TCRdb alone, since no DNA is present to check it. CDR1 and CDR2 (germline): SGHRS, YFSETQ. This CDR3 comprises 15 residues. This CDR3 reads CASSLQGIPPYEQYF.

The chain is built from TRBV7-8 and TRBJ2-2; TCRdb gives TRBD2 as the D gene, but with no DNA this cannot be confirmed. The CDR3 is made up of 17 amino acids. Germline V CDR1 and CDR2: SGHVS, FQNEAQ. CDR3 in amino acids: CASSNWGLAGNTGELFF.

The chain couples TRBV6-1 to TRBJ1-2; the TCRdb call, TRBD1, lacks DNA for checking. The V gene's germline CDR1 is MNHNS and CDR2 SASEGT. The CDR3 is 13 amino acids. The CDR3 spells CASSADSYYGYTF.

The chain employs TRBV7-8 and TRBJ2-1; TCRdb selects TRBD2, and the lack of DNA leaves this call unchecked. The germline CDR1 and CDR2 sequences are SGHVS and FQNEAQ. The CDR3 runs to 14 residues. The chain's CDR3 is CASSSLSGSNEQFF.

The V and J genes are TRBV20-1 and TRBJ1-2; with no DNA, the TCRdb D assignment of TRBD1 cannot be verified. CDR1 is DFQATT, CDR2 SNEGSKA, per germline (reference sequence). The CDR3 has 13 amino acids. CDR3 in amino acids: CSAREDTLNGYTF.

This chain links TRBV5-5 with TRBJ1-1; TCRdb's D call, TRBD1, is unchecked because there is no DNA. CDR1 is SGHKS, CDR2 YYEKEE, per germline (reference sequence). The CDR3 consists of 14 residues. The CDR3 region is CASSLEGRGTEAFF.